This T cell receptor (beta chain) was identified in a study of cytomegalovirus exposure and HLA in healthy donors (dated by TCRdb to the late 2010s). Notes on the research overall: According to a later analysis, the 120 or so validation repertoires were produced on the same platform as the 700 or so repertoires of the first cohort. To predict cytomegalovirus infection status, the study brought together high-throughput TCR immunosequencing, statistical association of individual TCRs with disease status, and machine learning. In addition to the first cohort of 666 subjects, a separate validation cohort of approximately 120 different subjects was used. The study aimed to test whether signatures of past pathogen exposure could be identified by cataloging public T cell receptors. Here is what the overall study found, with its caveats: All 120 or so repertoires were used to score co-occurrence in the validation cohort in a later analysis, because that analysis had no HLA typing for the cohort. Of the cluster scores, approximately 95% were above 0 in a later analysis, which found that TCRs clustered in the first cohort also tended to co-occur in the 120 or so validation repertoires. Most TCR sequences were seen in very few donors, while some public TCRs were found in many individuals. The classifier was reported to diagnose cytomegalovirus status with high specificity and sensitivity in both the original cohort and the validation cohort. Three of the identified cytomegalovirus-associated TCR beta chains were confirmed in vitro to be specific for cytomegalovirus antigens. In the study, around 160 TCR beta chains were listed as associated with cytomegalovirus. It was suggested by the authors that the approach could potentially be generalized to other disease states and immunological phenotypes.

The donors belonged to the validation cohort of over a hundred subjects, which was separate from the approximately 700-subject first cohort. Library method: the immunoSEQ multiplex PCR assay. The study's own analysis went as follows. A statistical classification framework was developed to diagnose cytomegalovirus status using the catalog of TCR beta chain sequences. What TCRdb holds here is the immuneACCESS table cut down to in-frame rearrangements. Part of the clones is not present; checked against another copy, under half of the missing clones reflect an unresolved V gene, and the others are unexplained. V and J calls and clone size are copied from that table; D and trimming were computed from the DNA. The sample table records 90,000 to 150,000 clones; more than 75% of these occur just once. The ten largest clones add up to nearly 5% of the sample. About this clone: The antigen it recognizes is unknown. The record has no base qualities; no much larger clone is one base away.

The receptor comes from a man younger than 30 in good health and CMV-seronegative. The sample comprised PBMCs.

This receptor has the CDR3 CASSLGVAGFTGELFF. The nucleotides read TGTGCCAGCAGCTTAGGAGTAGCGGGATTCACCGGGGAGCTGTTTTTT. The chain joins TRBV13 to TRBJ2-2; 8 middle bases align to TRBD2. V is cut back by 0 bases and J by 4 bases, with 4 bases in the junction unmatched. The CDR3 covers 16 residues, taking in both the cysteine and the phenylalanine. Here the CDR3 DNA is all that survives: 48 bases in frame from base 1. Per the germline V gene (reference sequence), PRHDT is the CDR1 and FYEKMQ is the CDR2.